Listed below are T cell receptor beta chains from one sample, sequenced in a study of blood T cell repertoires in COVID-19. TCRdb's table, derived via immunoSEQ multiplex PCR, lists solely in-frame clones and lacks some. The repertoire holds tens of thousands of clones, with approximately 80% as singletons. The sample comprised peripheral blood. Source of these receptors: a man aged 50-59 years with active COVID-19. The CDR3 runs from the conserved cysteine through the conserved F or W. Each record gives: clone size, J gene, V gene, D gene, CDR3 DNA, CDR3 protein. The D gene is left open where the match is weak. Clone size is stated in some rows and not others, as once, few, many or a class when expanded.

>-|TRBJ1-3|TRBV7-6|-
TGTGCCAGCAGCTTTGGGGCTACGGGCGGAAACACCATATATTTT
CASSFGATGGNTIYF
>once|TRBJ2-1|TRBV5-1|-
TGCGCCAGCAGCCTAGGACTACCTTTGGATGAGCAGTTCTTC
CASSLGLPLDEQFF
>-|TRBJ2-1|TRBV5-1|TRBD2
TGCGCCAGCAGCTTTGAAGCGGGAGGCTTCTCCTACAATGAGCAGTTCTTC
CASSFEAGGFSYNEQFF
>few|TRBJ1-1|TRBV7-3|-
TGTGCCAGCAGCTTAATCGGGTCGAGCACTGAAGCTTTCTTT
CASSLIGSSTEAFF
>-|TRBJ2-3|TRBV24-1|-
TGTGCCACCAGTGACCCTACGGGGAGGACAGATACGCAGTATTTT
CATSDPTGRTDTQYF
>-|TRBJ1-1|TRBV27|-
TGTGCCAGCAGTATTCCCGGACAGCTTGAAGCTTTCTTT
CASSIPGQLEAFF
>-|TRBJ1-1|TRBV18|TRBD1
TGTGCCAGCTCACCACCCCAGGGGGCTATTAACACTGAAGCTTTCTTT
CASSPPQGAINTEAFF
>few|TRBJ2-2|TRBV12-5|-
TGTGCTAGTGGTCCTCGGCCGACAGCCACCGGGGAGCTGTTTTTT
CASGPRPTATGELFF
>-|TRBJ2-5|TRBV9|TRBD2
TGTGCCAGCAGCGTAGCTACCCGGGGGGGACAAGAGACCCAGTACTTC
CASSVATRGGQETQYF
>-|TRBJ1-2|TRBV18|TRBD1
TGTGCCAGCTCACGGACGGACAGGGATCTTGGCTACACCTTC
CASSRTDRDLGYTF
>-|TRBJ1-1|TRBV9|TRBD1
TGTGCCAGCAGCGTAGTAGGTTTGGAGGGGGCGAACACTGAAGCTTTCTTT
CASSVVGLEGANTEAFF
>-|TRBJ1-1|TRBV4-2|TRBD1
TGTGCCAGCAGCCAAGAAGCAGGGGGCCTTGACACTGAAGCTTTCTTT
CASSQEAGGLDTEAFF
>-|TRBJ2-1|TRBV9|-
TGTGCCAGCAGCGTAGTCAGAAATGAGCAGTTCTTC
CASSVVRNEQFF
>-|TRBJ1-1|TRBV2|-
TGTGCCAGCAGTGAATCAGGGATTACTGAAGCTTTCTTT
CASSESGITEAFF
>-|TRBJ1-5|TRBV7-6|TRBD1
TGTGCCAGCAGCTTAGAGCCCAGGGGGCCTCAGCCCCAGCATTTT
CASSLEPRGPQPQHF
>-|TRBJ2-3|TRBV27|TRBD1
TGTGCCAGCAGTTTGGACAGGGCAGATACGCAGTATTTT
CASSLDRADTQYF
>-|TRBJ2-7|TRBV5-1|-
TGCGCCAGCAGCACTAGCCTACCTACCGAGCAGTACTTC
CASSTSLPTEQYF
>-|TRBJ2-1|TRBV19|-
TGTGCCAGTAGTATTCTGGCCGGGGGATCCTACAATGAGCAGTTCTTC
CASSILAGGSYNEQFF
>once|TRBJ1-2|TRBV9|TRBD1
TGTGCCAGCAGCCCAGGACAGGGAAGATATGGCTACACCTTC
CASSPGQGRYGYTF
>-|TRBJ1-1|TRBV6-6|TRBD1
TGTGCCAGCATGAGGGGGACAGACACTGAAGCTTTCTTT
CASMRGTDTEAFF
>once|TRBJ1-5|TRBV7-2|TRBD1
TGTGCCAGCAGCCAAGACAGGGGCCCTCAGCCCCAGCATTTT
CASSQDRGPQPQHF
>-|TRBJ2-7|TRBV2|-
TGTGCCAGCTGGGGACAAGAGCTTTGGCAGTACTTC
CASWGQELWQYF
>once|TRBJ2-5|TRBV28|TRBD2
TGTGCCAGTAAAGAACTAGCGGCGTACCAAGAGACCCAGTACTTC
CASKELAAYQETQYF
>-|TRBJ2-7|TRBV7-9|TRBD1
TGTGCCAGCAGCTTCGGACAGGGCGAGGGGGAGCAGTACTTC
CASSFGQGEGEQYF
>once|TRBJ1-2|TRBV11-3|-
TGTGCCAGCAGCTTAGGCCCAGGGGCTGATGGCTACACCTTC
CASSLGPGADGYTF
>-|TRBJ2-7|TRBV2|-
TGTGCCAGCAGTGGATTTAGCGAGCAGTACTTC
CASSGFSEQYF
>-|TRBJ1-2|TRBV4-1|TRBD1
TGCGCCAGCAGCCAAGCTCAAGGACAGGGGATCCCCGGCTATGGCTACACCTTC
CASSQAQGQGIPGYGYTF
>-|TRBJ1-2|TRBV13|TRBD1
TGTGCCAGCAGCCCACGTCGGACAGGGGGCGTTGGCTACACCTTC
CASSPRRTGGVGYTF
>-|TRBJ1-2|TRBV23-1|TRBD1
TGCGCCAGCAGTCAATCGGACTGTAACAGGGGGTCCGGCTACACCTTC
CASSQSDCNRGSGYTF
>-|TRBJ1-1|TRBV11-3|-
TGTGCCAGCAGCTTGGGGGGGAACGCTTTCTTT
CASSLGGNAFF
>-|TRBJ1-2|TRBV7-2|-
TGTGCCAGCAGCATAACTAAAGGATCCAGCACATATGGCTACACCTTC
CASSITKGSSTYGYTF
>-|TRBJ1-1|TRBV27|-
TGTGCCAGCAGTGTCCGGGGAGAAGTCGGCGCTGAAGCTTTCTTT
CASSVRGEVGAEAFF
>-|TRBJ1-1|TRBV11-2|-
TGTGCCAGCAGCGATCCTCCCGGCAGGGGCAACACTGAAGCTTTCTTT
CASSDPPGRGNTEAFF